This TCR beta chain was recovered during a study of control samples from healthy donors and cancer patients. The V end was cut by 0 bases, the J end by 2 bases, with 7 bases between. Germline V gene sequence: CDR1 MNHEY, CDR2 SMNVEV (reference sequence). There are 15 residues in the CDR3. TCRdb's copy holds only in-frame clones and misses some; the assay was immunoSEQ multiplex PCR. The sample yields more than 85,000 clones, less than 85% seen once. This chain joins TRBV27 and TRBJ1-4; D might be TRBD1 (5 bases). The clonotype originates from a man between 65 and 85 years old with lung cancer. Sequences were obtained from PBMCs. CDR3 nucleotide sequence: TGTGCCAGCAGTTTATCAGGGGTGACTAATGAAAAACTGTTTTTT. This translates into CASSLSGVTNEKLFF.